Shown below are 31 T cell receptor beta chains from a single sample sequenced in a study of blood T cell repertoires in COVID-19. This table comes from immunoSEQ multiplex PCR, and its TCRdb copy is limited to in-frame clones, with some not included. The table records some 260,000 clones, 75% to 90% of them present only once. The sample taken for sequencing was peripheral blood. These receptors originate from a woman in her seventies with COVID-19, enrolled during active disease.

J is TRBJ1-1 and V is TRBV6-6; D unclear. CDR1 MNHNY and CDR2 SVGAGI come from the germline V gene (reference sequence). Trimming stripped 8 bases from V and 4 bases from J, with 14 bases between. The CDR3 extends over 13 amino acids. The CDR3 region is CASFAVSGTEAFF. The CDR3 DNA reads TGTGCCAGCTTTGCTGTGTCGGGCACTGAAGCTTTCTTT.

The CDR3 DNA follows: TGCAGTGCTAGTGACGGACTAGCGGGAGGGAGCTCCTACAATGAGCAGTTCTTC. The encoded protein is CSASDGLAGGSSYNEQFF. The rearrangement uses TRBV20-1 and TRBJ2-1, with 15 bases fitting TRBD2. The ends lost 3 bases at V and 0 bases at J; junction bases unmatched: 6. CDR1 is DFQATT and CDR2 is SNEGSKA in the germline V gene (reference sequence). The CDR3 length is 18 residues.

As DNA, the CDR3 is TGTGCCAGCAGTTGGGACAGGGGATTTCGAAACACCATATATTTT. Residues: CASSWDRGFRNTIYF. The genes are TRBV6-5 and TRBJ1-3, with 10 positions matching TRBD1. In germline, CDR1 is MNHEY, CDR2 SVGAGI. The V segment lost 4 bases and the J segment 5 bases; nucleotides outside the gene matches: 5. The CDR3 extends over 15 amino acids.

The chain is built from TRBV30 and TRBJ1-6, with D possibly TRBD1 on 5 matching bases. The CDR3 totals 13 residues. Germline V lookup: CDR1 GTSNPN, CDR2 SVGIG (reference sequence). Deletions cut 1 base from V and 7 bases from J, with 8 bases between. CDR3 in amino acids: CAWSADSNSPLHF. The CDR3, as DNA: TGTGCCTGGAGTGCAGACAGCAATTCACCCCTCCACTTT.

The chain combines TRBV18 with TRBJ2-7, with 12 bases identical to TRBD2. Germline CDR1 and CDR2: KGHSH and LQKENI. The CDR3 is 17 amino acids. Unmatched junction bases numbered 14, after V lost 5 bases and J lost 6 bases. The CDR3 DNA reads TGTGCCAGCTCATCCGCTAGCGGGAGGGCTTCTCCCCTCGAGCAGTACTTC. It is translated as CASSSASGRASPLEQYF.

V usage is TRBV11-3 and J usage is TRBJ2-2, with a weak D call TRBD2 (6 bases). Deletions cut 1 base from V and 2 bases from J, with 11 bases between. The CDR3 runs to 16 residues. Germline assignment: CDR1 SGHNT and CDR2 YENEEA. The CDR3 DNA follows: TGTGCCAGCAGCTTAGTCCGGACTACTAACACCGGGGAGCTGTTTTTT. This gives the protein CASSLVRTTNTGELFF. The whole variable domain, remainder taken from reference TRBV11-3 and TRBJ2-2, is EAGVVQSPRYKIIEKKQPVAFWCNPISGHNTLYWYLQNLGQGPELLIRYENEEAVDDSQLPKDRFSAERLKGVDSTLKIQPAELGDSAVYLCASSLVRTTNTGELFFGEGSRLTVL.

The table lists this clone with a count of one. This chain links TRBV2 with TRBJ2-2; 7 bases fit TRBD1. The V and J ends lost 11 bases and 4 bases, in that order; junction bases with no gene match: 7. Germline CDR1 SNHLY, CDR2 FYNNEI. The CDR3 is made up of 13 amino acids. CDR3 coding DNA: TGTGCCGGGAAGGGACAGTCCACCGGGGAGCTGTTTTTT. Its translation: CAGKGQSTGELFF.

The chain couples TRBV24-1 to TRBJ1-3; D is possibly TRBD1 (5 bases). This CDR3 has 13 residues. Trimming left V 8 bases short and J 2 bases short, with 9 bases between. Germline V gives CDR1 KGHDR, CDR2 SFDVKD. CDR3 in amino acids: CATTGRAGNTIYF. CDR3 sequence (DNA): TGTGCCACCACAGGCAGGGCTGGAAACACCATATATTTT.

The rearrangement links TRBV9 to TRBJ2-2, with 10 bases aligning to TRBD2. The CDR3 runs to 17 residues. J lost 5 bases, V lost 4 bases, and 11 bases had no gene match. Germline lookup yields CDR1 SGDLS and CDR2 YYNGEE. The CDR3 protein is CASSPNPGTSVTGELFF. The CDR3 DNA sequence: TGTGCCAGCAGCCCCAACCCCGGGACTAGCGTAACCGGGGAGCTGTTTTTT.

This rearrangement joins TRBV27 to TRBJ2-2, with D possibly TRBD2 on 7 matching bases. CDR3 size: 16 residues. V lost 5 bases and J lost 2, with 15 bases in between. Germline loops: CDR1 MNHEY, CDR2 SMNVEV (reference sequence). This CDR3 is CASSREGGSNTGELFF. The CDR3 nucleotides read TGTGCCAGCAGTCGCGAGGGGGGGTCTAACACCGGGGAGCTGTTTTTT.

The V and J genes are TRBV6-1 and TRBJ2-1, with 9 positions matching TRBD2. Trimming removed 1 base from V and 5 bases from J; junction bases left unmatched: 3. Germline loops: CDR1 MNHNS, CDR2 SASEGT. The CDR3 sequence is 15 residues long. The CDR3 protein is CASSEVSGGHNEQFF. Written as DNA, the CDR3 is TGTGCCAGCAGTGAAGTTAGCGGGGGTCACAATGAGCAGTTCTTC.

This clone came up a few times. V and J are TRBV21-1 and TRBJ2-5; the table assigns TRBD2, which was not confirmed against the DNA. TRBV21-1 is classified as a pseudogene. The CDR3 is 10 residues long. The CDR3 DNA sequence: TGTGCCAGCATCGAAGAGACCCAGTACTTC. It codes for CASIEETQYF.

This chain joins TRBV7-6 and TRBJ2-1, with D tentatively TRBD1 (6 bases). Per the germline V gene, CDR1 is SGHVS and CDR2 is FNYEAQ. V was trimmed by 1 base and J by 6 bases, leaving 13 bases between them. CDR3 length: 15 residues. The CDR3 DNA reads TGTGCCAGCAGCTTAGACAGGGTAGCTTCCAATGAGCAGTTCTTC. This gives the protein CASSLDRVASNEQFF.

The genes are TRBV24-1 and TRBJ2-2; 9 bases align to TRBD1. Germline V gene lookup returns CDR1 KGHDR and CDR2 SFDVKD. The CDR3 totals 16 residues. The trim removed 5 bases at V and 4 bases at J, leaving 7 bases unmatched. The CDR3 bases are TGTGCCACCAGTGCCCGATCGACAGGGGGCACCGGGGAGCTGTTTTTT. Amino acid sequence: CATSARSTGGTGELFF.

The chain couples TRBV19 to TRBJ1-5; the match to TRBD1 covers 7 bases. Germline values: CDR1 LNHDA, CDR2 SQIVND (reference sequence). This CDR3 has 16 residues. J lost 4 bases, V lost 5 bases, and 11 bases had no gene match. The chain's CDR3 is CASSARGVSLNQPQHF. DNA for the CDR3: TGTGCCAGTAGTGCCAGGGGGGTTAGCCTGAATCAGCCCCAGCATTTT.

The V gene is TRBV7-8, the J gene TRBJ1-5; possibly TRBD1 for D (5 bases). In germline, CDR1 is SGHVS, CDR2 FQNEAQ. The length of the CDR3 is 13 residues. Trimming left V 2 bases short and J 4 bases short, with 6 bases between. The CDR3 DNA reads TGTGCCAGCAGCTTACCAGGGAATCAGCCCCAGCATTTT. It translates to CASSLPGNQPQHF.

V is TRBV30 and J is TRBJ1-4; D gene ambiguous. The V gene lost 3 bases and the J gene lost 10 bases, with 12 bases spanning the gap. Germline V lookup: CDR1 GTSNPN, CDR2 SVGIG (reference sequence). The CDR3 consists of 12 residues. CDR3 sequence (DNA): TGTGCCTGGAGGGAGGGCCCGCGAAAACTGTTTTTT. Amino acid sequence: CAWREGPRKLFF.

This clone turned up a few times. In DNA form, the CDR3 reads TGTGCCAGCAGCTTAGGGGCCATCGGGGGGTCCTCTGGAAACACCATATATTTT. Its translation is CASSLGAIGGSSGNTIYF. The chain joins TRBV7-2 to TRBJ1-3; D might be TRBD1 (5 bases). The CDR3 is 18 residues long. Germline V gene lookup returns CDR1 SGHTA and CDR2 FQGNSA. The V end was cut by 1 base, the J end by 0 bases, with 16 bases between.

Note on this clone: One end of the junction varies from germline; a read error may be responsible. The chain uses TRBV18 and TRBJ2-1; 10 nucleotides match TRBD1. CDR3 size: 12 residues. Germline V gene data show CDR1 as KGHSH and CDR2 as LQKENI. The CDR3 loop is CASSPDRGLILF. CDR3 bases: TGTGCCAGCTCACCCGACAGGGGGCTGATCCTCTTC.

This chain links TRBV7-2 with TRBJ2-1; weak D call: TRBD1 (5 bases). Trimming left V 5 bases short and J 10 bases short, with 9 bases between. The CDR3 totals 11 residues. Germline CDR1 is SGHTA and CDR2 is FQGNSA. As DNA, the CDR3 is TGTGCCAGCAGCCAGACAGCAGAGCAGTTCTTC. It translates to CASSQTAEQFF.

This clone has more than one count but fewer than ten. This chain connects TRBV4-2 to TRBJ2-3, with 10 bases that match TRBD2. Trimming cost V 5 bases and J 0 bases; bases outside gene matches: 11. This CDR3 comprises 18 residues. Germline V CDR1 and CDR2: LGHNA, YNFKEQ. The CDR3 loop reads CASSELAVLAGSTDTQYF. CDR3 nucleotide sequence: TGTGCCAGCAGCGAACTCGCAGTACTAGCGGGAAGCACAGATACGCAGTATTTT.

The chain is built from TRBV6-2 or TRBV6-3 and TRBJ2-7; tentatively, D is TRBD2 (5 bases). The CDR3 length is 14 residues. V was pared by 5 bases and J by 5 bases, with 16 bases between. Germline-derived CDR1 and CDR2 are MNHEY and SVGEGT. The CDR3 DNA sequence: TGTGCCAGCAGTCAGCGCCCCGGGGAGCACGAGCAGTACTTC. Protein: CASSQRPGEHEQYF.

The chain employs TRBV19 and TRBJ2-1; the D is unclear. This CDR3 contains 14 residues. V shed 1 base and J shed 8 bases, with 12 bases lying between them. The V gene's germline CDR1 is LNHDA and CDR2 SQIVND (reference sequence). CDR3 sequence: CASSIVGRSDEQFF. For the CDR3, the DNA is TGTGCCAGTAGTATAGTAGGCAGGTCGGATGAGCAGTTCTTC.

This rearrangement joins TRBV14 to TRBJ1-2; D is ambiguous. This CDR3 comprises 13 residues. Germline CDR1 reads SGHDN; CDR2 reads FVKESK. V was shortened by 4 bases and J by 6 bases, with 12 bases between the two germline ends. The CDR3: CASSLPYNDGYTF. The DNA for the CDR3 is TGTGCCAGCAGCCTACCATACAATGATGGCTACACCTTC. Combining the CDR3 with reference TRBV14 and TRBJ1-2 gives the whole variable domain EAGVTQFPSHSVIEKGQTVTLRCDPISGHDNLYWYRRVMGKEIKFLLHFVKESKQDESGMPNNRFLAERTGGTYSTLKVQPAELEDSGVYFCASSLPYNDGYTFGSGTRLTVV.

V usage is TRBV5-4 and J usage is TRBJ1-1; 8 nucleotides match TRBD1. This CDR3 contains 14 residues. The germline V gene has CDR1 SGHNT and CDR2 YYREEE (reference sequence). V lost 4 bases to trimming and J lost 3 bases; unmatched junction nucleotides: 5. The CDR3 DNA reads TGTGCCAGCAGCCCCCCACAGGGGGACACTGAAGCTTTCTTT. Its translation is CASSPPQGDTEAFF.

This clone has just one count. The chain carries TRBV19 and TRBJ2-1, with 11 bases that match TRBD1. CDR3 length equals 17 residues. J was trimmed by 6 bases and V by 4 bases; bases with no gene match: 11. Germline lookup yields CDR1 LNHDA and CDR2 SQIVND (reference sequence). CDR3 sequence: CASSTRTGGLVINEQFF. CDR3 DNA: TGTGCCAGTAGTACTAGGACAGGGGGCTTGGTCATCAATGAGCAGTTCTTC.

CDR3 protein: CASSLMSNTGELFF. The CDR3 nucleotides are TGTGCCAGCAGCTTAATGTCTAACACCGGGGAGCTGTTTTTT. The chain employs TRBV7-2 and TRBJ2-2; unclear D gene. The germline V gene has CDR1 SGHTA and CDR2 FQGNSA. The ends were cut back, 2 bases at V and 2 bases at J, with 6 bases in the middle. CDR3 length: 14 residues.

This clone was counted only a few times. The chain combines TRBV19 with TRBJ1-3; D not certain. Germline assignment: CDR1 LNHDA and CDR2 SQIVND (reference sequence). With 3 bases removed from V and 0 bases from J, the gap between germline ends came to 9 bases. The CDR3 spans 15 residues. Here the CDR3 reads CASSIAPSSGNTIYF. CDR3 nucleotides: TGTGCCAGTAGTATCGCTCCGAGCTCTGGAAACACCATATATTTT.

V is TRBV4-3 and J is TRBJ1-6; no definite D call. CDR3 length: 19 amino acids. Per the germline V gene, CDR1 is LGHNA and CDR2 is YSLEER. V was clipped by 0 bases and J by 10 bases, with 25 bases between them. The CDR3 spells CASSQDWSGGSSAGSPLHF. The CDR3 bases are TGCGCCAGCAGCCAAGATTGGAGTGGCGGCAGTTCGGCCGGGTCACCCCTCCACTTT.

The chain links TRBV4-2 to TRBJ2-7, with 7 bases identical to TRBD2. Trimming cost V 0 bases and J 5 bases; bases outside gene matches: 4. Germline lookup yields CDR1 LGHNA and CDR2 YNFKEQ. The CDR3 extends over 14 amino acids. The CDR3 nucleotides are TGTGCCAGCAGCCAAGAGTCTAGCGGCCACGAGCAGTACTTC. It codes for CASSQESSGHEQYF.

The V and J genes are TRBV5-1 and TRBJ1-1, with a weak D call TRBD1 (6 bases). The CDR3 runs 17 residues. CDR1 and CDR2 from the germline V gene are SGHRS and YFSETQ. The germline V and J ends were trimmed by 8 bases and 1 base, with 24 bases remaining between them. CDR3 nucleotide sequence: TGCGCCAGACCGCCCTTCTTTAATCGGGGACAGAACACTGAAGCTTTCTTT. Encoded protein: CARPPFFNRGQNTEAFF.